This note documents a single T cell receptor (beta chain) sequence. Antigen: not known. A read error may explain this, as a much larger clone is one base away. This record belongs to a study of tumor-infiltrating lymphocytes in primary liver carcinoma. Study outcomes and limitations: Researchers found tumor-adjacent and tumor-blood pairs overlapped less than tumor region pairs.

A constant-region primer primed TCR beta cDNA synthesis from about 0.55 ug of total RNA. Three nested multiplex PCR rounds, a slightly modified ARM-PCR method, built the TCR beta libraries. Rounds one and two of PCR, each of about 10 cycles, were primed with TRBV1-TRBV30 forward primers and a C-beta reverse primer. TCRdb reprocessed the multiplex PCR reads with MiXCR, giving one entry per CDR3 protein. The table records some 100,000 distinct CDR3 sequences, approximately 70% of them present only once. Unsorted bulk tissue (roughly 19-31 mg) underwent RNA and DNA co-extraction. The CDR3 loop spans 18 amino acids. V lost 0 bases and J lost 4, with 19 bases in between. Germline V gene sequence: CDR1 MNHEY, CDR2 SVGEGT.

V usage is TRBV6-2 or TRBV6-3 and J usage is TRBJ2-1, with a tentative D call TRBD1 (6 bases). This TCR was recovered from a woman in her sixties with primary liver carcinoma and hepatitis B virus infection. Material: liver tumor tissue from sampling region 2. Subset noted: tumor region T2, inferior pole. The CDR3 reads CASSYSGSGGPSYNEQFF. The CDR3 nucleotides read TGTGCCAGCAGTTACTCGGGGTCTGGGGGCCCATCGTACAATGAGCAGTTCTTC.